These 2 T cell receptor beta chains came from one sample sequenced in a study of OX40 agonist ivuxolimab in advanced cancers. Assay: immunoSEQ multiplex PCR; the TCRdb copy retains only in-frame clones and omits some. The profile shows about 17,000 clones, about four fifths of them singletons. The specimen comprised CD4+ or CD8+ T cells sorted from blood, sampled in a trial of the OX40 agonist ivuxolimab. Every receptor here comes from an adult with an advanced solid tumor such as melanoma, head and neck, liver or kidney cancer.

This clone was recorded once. The CDR3 is CASSMGDQRRRAKNIQYF. The CDR3 nucleotides read TGTGCCAGTAGTATGGGGGATCAGCGCCGCAGAGCCAAAAACATTCAGTACTTC. The chain combines TRBV19 with TRBJ2-4; D may match TRBD1 or TRBD2 (5 bases each). This CDR3 is 18 amino acids long. From germline, CDR1 is LNHDA and CDR2 SQIVND (reference sequence). Trimming took off 3 bases at V and 0 bases at J, with 18 bases between the two ends.

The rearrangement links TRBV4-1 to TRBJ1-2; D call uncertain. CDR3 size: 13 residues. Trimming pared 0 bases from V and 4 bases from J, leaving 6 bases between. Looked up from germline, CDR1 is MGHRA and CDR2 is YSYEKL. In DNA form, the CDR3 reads TGCGCCAGCAGCCAAGATCGCGGCTATGGCTACACCTTC. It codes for CASSQDRGYGYTF.